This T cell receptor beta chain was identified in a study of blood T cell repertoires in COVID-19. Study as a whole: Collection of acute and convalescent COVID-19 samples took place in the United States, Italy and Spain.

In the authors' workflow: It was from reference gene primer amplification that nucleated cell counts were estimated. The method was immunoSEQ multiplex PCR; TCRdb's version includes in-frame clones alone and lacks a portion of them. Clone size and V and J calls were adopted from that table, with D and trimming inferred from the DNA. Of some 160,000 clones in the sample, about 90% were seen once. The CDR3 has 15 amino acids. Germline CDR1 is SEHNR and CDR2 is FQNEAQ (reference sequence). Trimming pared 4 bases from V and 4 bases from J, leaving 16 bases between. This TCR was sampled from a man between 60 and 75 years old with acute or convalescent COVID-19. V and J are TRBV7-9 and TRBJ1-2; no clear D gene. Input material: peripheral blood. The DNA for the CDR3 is TGTGCCAGCAGCTCTAGTGGTATGGTTGGCTATGGCTACACCTTC. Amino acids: CASSSSGMVGYGYTF.